The 5 T cell receptor beta chains given below trace back to one sample, sequenced in a study of cytomegalovirus exposure and HLA in healthy donors. The study ran its PCR with 60 Vbeta and 13 Jbeta primers. Here immunoSEQ multiplex PCR was the method, and the copy in TCRdb shows in-frame clones only, minus some. The sample includes over 200,000 clones, roughly 80% of them seen just once. The specimen was PBMCs. All receptors come from a man aged 35 to 55 in good health and CMV-seropositive.

This clone was counted a few times. This sequence joins TRBV12-5 and TRBJ1-1; a possible D gene is TRBD1 (5 bases). The V end lost 4 bases, the J end lost 4 bases, and 10 bases lay between the germline ends. The CDR3 is 13 amino acids. Germline CDR1 reads LGHNT; CDR2 reads FRNRAP. The CDR3 protein is CASGSPTGTEAFF. The CDR3 nucleotides are TGTGCTAGTGGTTCCCCAACAGGCACTGAAGCTTTCTTT.

The chain employs TRBV19 and TRBJ1-5; 7 bases line up with TRBD1. Germline V gene data show CDR1 as LNHDA and CDR2 as SQIVND (reference sequence). V lost 5 bases to trimming and J lost 9 bases; unmatched junction nucleotides: 16. There are 16 residues in the CDR3. The chain's CDR3 is CASSGQDGQRYPPQHF. The CDR3 bases are TGTGCCAGTAGTGGACAGGACGGACAGCGTTATCCGCCCCAGCATTTT. Combining the CDR3 with reference TRBV19 and TRBJ1-5 gives the whole variable domain DGGITQSPKYLFRKEGQNVTLSCEQNLNHDAMYWYRQDPGQGLRLIYYSQIVNDFQKGDIAEGYSVSREKKESFPLTVTSAQKNPTAFYLCASSGQDGQRYPPQHFGDGTRLSIL.

In DNA, the CDR3 is TGTGCCAGCAGCTCGAGGGGGGACAGGGTAATTCCCGTCGAAGCTTTCTTT. This gives the protein CASSSRGDRVIPVEAFF. The rearrangement links TRBV13 to TRBJ1-1, with TRBD1 matching 9 bases. CDR1 and CDR2 from the germline V gene are PRHDT and FYEKMQ (reference sequence). V shed 4 bases, J shed 8 bases, and the junction held 17 bases outside the gene matches. CDR3 length: 17 amino acids.

This rearrangement joins TRBV6-1 to TRBJ1-5; weak D call: TRBD1 (5 bases). Trimming shortened V by 4 bases and J by 8 bases, and 15 bases separated the two germline ends. CDR3 length: 14 residues. Germline V gene sequence: CDR1 MNHNS, CDR2 SASEGT. The CDR3 sequence: CASSGGEGSEPQHF. CDR3 coding DNA: TGTGCCAGCAGTGGGGGGGAAGGAAGTGAGCCCCAGCATTTT.

The rearrangement uses TRBV5-5 and TRBJ2-5, with a weak D call TRBD1 (5 bases). The V and J ends lost 0 bases and 3 bases respectively, with 9 bases between them. The CDR3 has 14 amino acids. Germline-derived CDR1 and CDR2 are SGHKS and YYEKEE (reference sequence). Here the CDR3 reads CASSLVTGEETQYF. The CDR3 DNA sequence: TGTGCCAGCAGCTTGGTAACAGGAGAAGAGACCCAGTACTTC.